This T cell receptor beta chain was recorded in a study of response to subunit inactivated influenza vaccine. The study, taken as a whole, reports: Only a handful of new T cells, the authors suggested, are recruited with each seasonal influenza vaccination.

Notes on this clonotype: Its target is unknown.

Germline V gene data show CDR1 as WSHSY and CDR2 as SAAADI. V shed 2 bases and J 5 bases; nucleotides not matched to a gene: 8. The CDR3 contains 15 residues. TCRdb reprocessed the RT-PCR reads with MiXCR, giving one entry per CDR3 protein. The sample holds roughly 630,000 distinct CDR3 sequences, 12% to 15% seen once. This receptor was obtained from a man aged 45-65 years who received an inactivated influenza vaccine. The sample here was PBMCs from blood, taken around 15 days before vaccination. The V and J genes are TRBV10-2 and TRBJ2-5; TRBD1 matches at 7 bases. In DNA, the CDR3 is TGCGCCAGCAGTGAGGTAGGGGGCGCAACGGAGACCCAGTACTTC. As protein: CASSEVGGATETQYF.